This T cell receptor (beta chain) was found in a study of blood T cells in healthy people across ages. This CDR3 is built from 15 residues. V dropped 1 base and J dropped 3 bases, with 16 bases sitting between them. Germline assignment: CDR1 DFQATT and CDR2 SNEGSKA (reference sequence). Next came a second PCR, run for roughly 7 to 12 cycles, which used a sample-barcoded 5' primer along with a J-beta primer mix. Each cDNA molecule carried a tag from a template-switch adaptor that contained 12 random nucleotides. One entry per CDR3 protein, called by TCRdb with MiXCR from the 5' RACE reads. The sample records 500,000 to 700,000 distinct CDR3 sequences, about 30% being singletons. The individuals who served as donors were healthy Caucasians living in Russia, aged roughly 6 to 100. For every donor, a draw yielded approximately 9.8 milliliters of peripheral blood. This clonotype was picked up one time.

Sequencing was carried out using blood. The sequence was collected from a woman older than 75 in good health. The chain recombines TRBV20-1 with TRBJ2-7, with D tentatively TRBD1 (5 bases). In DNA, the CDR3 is TGCAGTGCTAGAGTGAGAACGAAGGGGAACTACGAGCAGTACTTC. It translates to CSARVRTKGNYEQYF.